The 28 T cell receptor beta chains presented below share a single source sample, sequenced in a study of neurological immune-mediated disorders. TCRdb called the 5' RACE reads again in MiXCR, with one record for every CDR3 protein. Here the sample spans some 41,000 distinct CDR3 sequences, around 15% being singletons. Material: CD4+ T cells from blood. The origin of the receptors is a woman aged 55-69 years with HTLV-1-associated myelopathy (HAM/TSP).

This clonotype has a count of ten or more. The chain recombines TRBV20-1 with TRBJ2-6; D perhaps matches TRBD1 (5 bases). The CDR3 is made up of 13 amino acids. From germline, CDR1 is DFQATT and CDR2 SNEGSKA (reference sequence). V was shortened by 6 bases and J by 1 base, with 7 bases between the two germline ends. CDR3 loop: CSATESGANVLTF. In nucleotides, the CDR3 is TGCAGTGCGACAGAATCTGGGGCCAACGTCCTGACTTTC.

This clonotype has a count of ten or more. V gene TRBV7-6 combines with J gene TRBJ1-5; D uncertain. Germline lookup yields CDR1 SGHVS and CDR2 FNYEAQ. Between the trimmed V and J ends, which lost 5 bases and 6 bases, there was a span of 20 bases. There are 16 residues in the CDR3. The CDR3 loop reads CASSEAPYREGQPQHF. The CDR3 region has the DNA TGTGCCAGCAGCGAAGCCCCTTATAGGGAGGGTCAGCCCCAGCATTTT. Variable domain in full (rest from reference TRBV7-6 and TRBJ1-5): GAGVSQSPRYKVTKRGQDVALRCDPISGHVSLYWYRQALGQGPEFLTYFNYEAQQDKSGLPNDRFSAERPEGSISTLTIQRTEQRDSAMYRCASSEAPYREGQPQHFGDGTRLSIL.

The chain is built from TRBV20-1 and TRBJ2-2; D perhaps matches TRBD2 (6 bases). CDR3 length equals 15 residues. From germline, CDR1 is DFQATT and CDR2 SNEGSKA (reference sequence). V was trimmed by 0 bases and J by 4 bases, leaving 12 bases between them. CDR3 DNA sequence: TGCAGTGCTAGAGATCCGACTAGTTTCACCGGGGAGCTGTTTTTT. It translates to CSARDPTSFTGELFF.

This clonotype has at least ten counts. The chain carries TRBV5-5 and TRBJ1-5; 9 nucleotides line up with TRBD1. Trimming cost V 2 bases and J 5 bases; bases outside gene matches: 5. Germline CDR1 is SGHKS and CDR2 is YYEKEE (reference sequence). The CDR3 contains 15 residues. The CDR3, as DNA: TGTGCCAGCAGCTTTTCGGGACAGGGCGATCAGCCCCAGCATTTT. As protein: CASSFSGQGDQPQHF.

The rearrangement joins TRBV20-1 to TRBJ2-3, with D tentatively TRBD2 (6 bases). The V and J ends lost 4 bases and 0 bases respectively, with 17 bases between them. The CDR3 runs 16 residues. Germline values: CDR1 DFQATT, CDR2 SNEGSKA (reference sequence). CDR3 region: CSATPASASSTDTQYF. Written as DNA, the CDR3 is TGCAGTGCTACGCCGGCTAGCGCCTCTAGCACAGATACGCAGTATTTT.

The chain recombines TRBV7-2 with TRBJ2-1; 7 bases are a match to TRBD2. The J segment lost 2 bases and the V segment lost 5 bases, leaving 6 bases of the junction unmatched. The CDR3 is made up of 15 amino acids. CDR1 is SGHTA, CDR2 FQGNSA, per germline. The CDR3 loop is CASSPGGYPYNEQFF. CDR3 nucleotide sequence: TGTGCCAGCAGCCCCGGGGGGTACCCCTACAATGAGCAGTTCTTC.

V gene TRBV18 combines with J gene TRBJ2-3; tentatively, D is TRBD2 (7 bases). Germline V CDR1 and CDR2: KGHSH, LQKENI. Between the trimmed V and J ends, which lost 0 bases and 6 bases, there was a span of 19 bases. This CDR3 contains 17 residues. The chain's CDR3 is CASSPPLGVGGPDTQYF. As DNA, the CDR3 is TGTGCCAGCTCACCACCCCTCGGAGTGGGGGGGCCCGATACGCAGTATTTT. Together with reference TRBV18 and TRBJ2-3, the CDR3 gives the full variable domain: NAGVMQNPRHLVRRRGQEARLRCSPMKGHSHVYWYRQLPEEGLKFMVYLQKENIIDESGMPKERFSAEFPKEGPSILRIQQVVRGDSAAYFCASSPPLGVGGPDTQYFGPGTRLTVL.

This clonotype was recorded many times. The V call is TRBV5-1, the J call TRBJ1-5; D is unresolved. The CDR3 runs 13 residues. From germline, CDR1 is SGHRS and CDR2 YFSETQ. V lost 7 bases and J 3 bases, leaving 11 bases between the germline ends. In DNA form, the CDR3 reads TGCGCCAGCTCGACGGAACCCAATCAGCCCCAGCATTTT. The encoded protein is CASSTEPNQPQHF.

This clonotype appeared many times. V and J are TRBV6-5 and TRBJ1-2, with D perhaps matching TRBD1 (5 bases). Germline V gene sequence: CDR1 MNHEY, CDR2 SVGAGI. The CDR3 is 15 amino acids. The V end lost 0 bases, the J end lost 0 bases, and 8 bases lay between the germline ends. DNA for the CDR3: TGTGCCAGCAGTTACTCGGGGGGGACTAACTATGGCTACACCTTC. Protein product: CASSYSGGTNYGYTF.

This chain links TRBV19 with TRBJ2-7; D may be TRBD1 (5 bases). Between the trimmed V and J ends, which lost 1 base and 4 bases, there was a span of 17 bases. The CDR3 is made up of 16 amino acids. Germline loops: CDR1 LNHDA, CDR2 SQIVND (reference sequence). DNA for the CDR3: TGTGCCAGTAGTATAGCGGTCGGCAGGGCGACATACGAGCAGTACTTC. As protein: CASSIAVGRATYEQYF.

Relative to its sample, this clonotype is medium-sized (0.01 to 0.1%). This chain links TRBV10-3 with TRBJ1-1, with 7 bases that match TRBD1. The CDR3 spans 12 residues. The V gene's germline CDR1 is ENHRY and CDR2 SYGVKD. V lost 8 bases and J lost 2; bases outside the gene matches: 2. The CDR3 coding sequence is TGTGCCATCCAGGGGGGAAACACTGAAGCTTTCTTT. Translation gives CAIQGGNTEAFF.

In DNA form, the CDR3 reads TGTGCCACCAGTGTGTGGGGAGTAGGAACAGATACGCAGTATTTT. Amino acid sequence: CATSVWGVGTDTQYF. The chain links TRBV24-1 to TRBJ2-3, with D possibly matching TRBD2 (5 bases). This CDR3 comprises 15 residues. Germline CDR1 reads KGHDR; CDR2 reads SFDVKD. The V gene lost 5 bases and the J gene lost 3 bases, with 14 bases spanning the gap.

This clonotype was observed at least ten times. The chain has TRBV7-8 and TRBJ2-1; TRBD2 is a possible D gene (6 bases). V dropped 5 bases and J dropped 6 bases, with 20 bases sitting between them. CDR1 SGHVS and CDR2 FQNEAQ come from the germline V gene. CDR3 length: 16 residues. For the CDR3, the DNA is TGTGCCAGCAGCCCACGGGAGTCGGGTGTTGGCAATGAGCAGTTCTTC. It specifies CASSPRESGVGNEQFF.

This clonotype was recorded many times. CDR3 sequence reads: CASSLGPQADTQYF. The CDR3 region has the DNA TGCGCCAGCAGCTTGGGCCCCCAGGCAGATACGCAGTATTTT. V usage is TRBV5-1 and J usage is TRBJ2-3; D remains unclear. CDR3 length equals 14 residues. Trimming took off 0 bases at V and 4 bases at J, with 9 bases between the two ends. CDR1 and CDR2 (germline): SGHRS, YFSETQ.

There are many counts of this clonotype. An end of the junction differs from the germline gene, which may be a read error. This sequence joins TRBV29-1 and TRBJ2-3, with TRBD2 as a possible D gene (5 bases). This CDR3 spans 12 amino acids. CDR1 SQVTM and CDR2 ANQGSEA come from the germline V gene. The chain's CDR3 is CSVEGLPDTQYF. In nucleotides, the CDR3 is TGCAGCGTAGAAGGACTTCCAGATACGCAGTATTTT.

This clonotype occurred many times. This sequence joins TRBV7-3 and TRBJ2-5; TRBD2 agrees at 7 bases. Trimming took 2 bases from V and 2 from J; bases not matched to a gene: 5. CDR3 length: 15 residues. Germline values: CDR1 SGHTA, CDR2 FQGTGA. CDR3 sequence (DNA): TGTGCCAGCAGCTTACGGGGGGACCCACAAGAGACCCAGTACTTC. It codes for CASSLRGDPQETQYF.

This clonotype appeared once. V and J are TRBV7-9 and TRBJ2-5; maybe TRBD1 (7 bases). The ends were cut back, 7 bases at V and 4 bases at J, with 22 bases in the middle. This CDR3 contains 16 residues. Germline-derived CDR1 and CDR2 are SEHNR and FQNEAQ (reference sequence). The CDR3: CASNIRGNRGGETQYF. The CDR3 bases are TGTGCCAGCAACATAAGAGGTAACAGGGGAGGAGAGACCCAGTACTTC. Variable domain in full (rest from reference TRBV7-9 and TRBJ2-5): DTGVSQNPRHKITKRGQNVTFRCDPISEHNRLYWYRQTLGQGPEFLTYFQNEAQLEKSRLLSDRFSAERPKGSFSTLEIQRTEQGDSAMYLCASNIRGNRGGETQYFGPGTRLLVL.

This clonotype showed up many times. J is TRBJ1-1 and V is TRBV6-1; the D gene is possibly TRBD1 (6 bases). The ends were cut back, 3 bases at V and 2 bases at J, with 13 bases in the middle. The CDR3 totals 15 residues. The germline gives CDR1 MNHNS, CDR2 SASEGT. CDR3 DNA sequence: TGTGCCAGCAGTGATCCCGGGACACCCAACACTGAAGCTTTCTTT. Translated: CASSDPGTPNTEAFF.

This clonotype was recorded at least ten times. The V call is TRBV11-2, the J call TRBJ2-7; 8 bases align to TRBD2. The V segment lost 7 bases and the J segment 4 bases; nucleotides outside the gene matches: 12. The CDR3 runs 15 residues. CDR1 is SGHAT and CDR2 is FQNNGV in the germline V gene. The CDR3 DNA follows: TGTGCCAGCACCCCATCGAGCGGGGGAGAATACGAGCAGTACTTC. Its translation: CASTPSSGGEYEQYF.

The table lists this clonotype with many counts. The rearrangement joins TRBV7-9 to TRBJ2-1, with D possibly TRBD2 on 7 matching bases. The CDR3 has 13 amino acids. V lost 0 bases and J 13 bases, leaving 13 bases between the germline ends. CDR1 SEHNR and CDR2 FQNEAQ come from the germline V gene (reference sequence). CDR3 DNA sequence: TGTGCCAGCAGCTTAGCTGAGGGGGGGGGCCAGTTCTTC. It codes for CASSLAEGGGQFF.

The gene calls are TRBV18 and TRBJ1-1; no reliable D call. V was trimmed by 1 base and J by 1 base, leaving 10 bases between them. Germline CDR1 is KGHSH and CDR2 is LQKENI. CDR3 length equals 15 residues. The CDR3 DNA reads TGTGCCAGCTCACCACTGGACGGAGAGAACACTGAAGCTTTCTTT. Its translation: CASSPLDGENTEAFF.

This clonotype was recorded at least ten times. The rearrangement links TRBV19 to TRBJ1-2; D is possibly TRBD1 (5 bases). There are 11 residues in the CDR3. V dropped 5 bases and J dropped 7 bases, with 8 bases sitting between them. The V gene's germline CDR1 is LNHDA and CDR2 SQIVND (reference sequence). The CDR3 DNA reads as TGTGCCAGTAGTCGGGGCATTGGCTACACCTTC. This gives the protein CASSRGIGYTF.

This clonotype was detected ten times or more. The chain couples TRBV24-1 to TRBJ2-2, with TRBD2 matching over 14 bases. This CDR3 region has 17 residues. The V segment lost 3 bases and the J segment 6 bases; nucleotides outside the gene matches: 5. Per the germline V gene, CDR1 is KGHDR and CDR2 is SFDVKD. The DNA for the CDR3 is TGTGCCACCAGTGATCCTGGACTAGCGGGGGGCCCCGGGGAGCTGTTTTTT. Protein: CATSDPGLAGGPGELFF.

Many counts were recorded for this clonotype. The rearrangement links TRBV28 to TRBJ1-4; 10 nucleotides line up with TRBD1. The V gene's germline CDR1 is MDHEN and CDR2 SYDVKM. CDR3 length: 18 residues. With V trimmed by 5 bases and J by 2 bases, 11 bases remained unmatched. The chain's CDR3 is CASSPIVATGGTNEKLFF. The CDR3 DNA sequence: TGTGCCAGCAGTCCAATAGTCGCGACAGGGGGCACTAATGAAAAACTGTTTTTT.

This clonotype was seen many times. The chain uses TRBV12-3 or TRBV12-4 and TRBJ1-5, with D hard to call. Deletions cut 5 bases from V and 2 bases from J, with 10 bases between. The CDR3 has 14 residues. CDR3 loop: CASSHQWGNQPQHF. CDR3 nucleotides: TGTGCCAGCAGTCATCAGTGGGGCAATCAGCCCCAGCATTTT.

In its sample, this clonotype was seen once. The junction does not match germline at one end; this may be a read error. The CDR3 protein is CVSSLNPQGTVHQETQYF. The DNA for the CDR3 is TGTGTCAGCAGCCTCAATCCCCAAGGGACGGTCCACCAAGAGACCCAGTACTTC. The V call is TRBV6-1, the J call TRBJ2-5, with D perhaps assigned TRBD1 or TRBD2 (5 bases each). This CDR3 has 18 residues. Per germline, CDR1 MNHNS and CDR2 SASEGT.

This clonotype was detected ten times or more. This chain links TRBV5-1 with TRBJ2-5; TRBD1 agrees at 10 bases. Germline CDR1 SGHRS, CDR2 YFSETQ. Trimming removed 4 bases from V and 5 bases from J; junction bases left unmatched: 11. CDR3 length: 16 amino acids. The CDR3 reads CASSMAKGQGMETQYF. The CDR3 DNA reads TGCGCCAGCAGCATGGCTAAGGGACAGGGGATGGAGACCCAGTACTTC.

In this sample, this clonotype turned up many times. V and J are TRBV20-1 and TRBJ2-5; D is perhaps TRBD2 (6 bases). Germline V gene sequence: CDR1 DFQATT, CDR2 SNEGSKA (reference sequence). The CDR3 length is 15 residues. The V end was cut by 5 bases, the J end by 4 bases, with 20 bases between. The DNA of the CDR3 is TGCAGTGCTGTAGGCAACTCCGGGGGATTAGAGACCCAGTACTTC. Residues: CSAVGNSGGLETQYF.